This T cell receptor beta chain was documented in a study of CD8+ T cells in alopecia areata. Study results and limitations: Sequenced scalp T cells also include alphabeta T cells resident in normal skin. Relative to mice, TCR sharing across patients was less clear, a difference possibly HLA-related. The study found higher clonality in lesional than normal scalp, especially in alopecia totalis/universalis.

Worth noting for this clone: Its specificity is not known. Any gene name here is a mouse gene name. The read is 4 residues too short to cover the CDR3 end, so that end is filled in from the germline J gene.

A sort of pooled cutaneous lymph node cells used CD4, CD8alpha, NKG2D, NKG2ACE and other stains. cDNA serving as the sequencing template came from extracted, reverse transcribed RNA. The table came from immunoSEQ multiplex PCR; TCRdb's copy has only in-frame clones and leaves some out. Listed for the sample are about 300,000 clones, none seen a single time. The CDR3 runs 13 residues. Germline loops: CDR1 NSQYPW, CDR2 LRSPGD (reference sequence). Trimming pared 0 bases from V and 3 bases from J, leaving 6 bases between. Sequenced: CD4+ T cells sorted from a lymph node. This sequence originates from a C3H/HeJ mouse with alopecia areata. MHC haplotype of the strain: H2-k. The V call is TRBV1, the J call TRBJ2-7; a possible D gene is TRBD1 (5 bases). The part of the CDR3 DNA that was read is TGCACCTGCAGTGCAGACGACAGCTAT. Translating it yields CTCSADDSY. The full CDR3 protein reads CTCSADDSYEQYF.